The 22 T cell receptor beta chains in this list originate from one sample, sequenced in a study of pediatric ulcerative colitis. Clones were sequenced by immunoSEQ multiplex PCR, and TCRdb holds only the in-frame ones, with some missing. The sample lists about 64,000 clones, 77% occurring once. The specimen was blood. The receptors shown here come from a boy younger than 18 with moderate ulcerative colitis.

This clone occurred a few times. DNA of the CDR3: TGCAGCGCCAGAGAGACAGGGGAGAACCCTTTCTTT. Amino acids: CSARETGENPFF. This chain joins TRBV29-1 and TRBJ1-1, with 8 bases identical to TRBD1. The CDR3 loop spans 12 amino acids. CDR1 SQVTM and CDR2 ANQGSEA come from the germline V gene. J was trimmed by 12 bases and V by 7 bases; bases with no gene match: 13.

The chain couples TRBV4-1 to TRBJ2-3; TRBD2 aligns across 7 bases. Germline trimming cut 3 bases from V and 4 bases from J; bases unmatched to any gene: 10. Per germline, CDR1 MGHRA and CDR2 YSYEKL. CDR3 length: 16 amino acids. The CDR3, as DNA: TGCGCCAGCAGCCAGAGCGGGGACCGTAGCGCAGATACGCAGTATTTT. Translating gives CASSQSGDRSADTQYF.

The table lists this clone with a few counts. This sequence joins TRBV11-2 and TRBJ2-1, with 7 nucleotides matching TRBD1. Unmatched junction bases numbered 1, after V lost 2 bases and J lost 6 bases. The germline gives CDR1 SGHAT, CDR2 FQNNGV. The CDR3 loop spans 13 amino acids. DNA of the CDR3: TGTGCCAGCAGCTTATCAGGGGGCAATGAGCAGTTCTTC. Translating gives CASSLSGGNEQFF. The full variable domain, completed using reference TRBV11-2 and TRBJ2-1, is EAGVAQSPRYKIIEKRQSVAFWCNPISGHATLYWYQQILGQGPKLLIQFQNNGVVDDSQLPKDRFSAERLKGVDSTLKIQPAKLEDSAVYLCASSLSGGNEQFFGPGTRLTVL.

This clone showed up just a few times. The rearrangement joins TRBV27 to TRBJ1-5; no clear D gene. The length of the CDR3 is 13 residues. CDR1 and CDR2 from the germline V gene are MNHEY and SMNVEV (reference sequence). Trimming took off 5 bases at V and 6 bases at J, with 11 bases between the two ends. CDR3 amino acids: CASSPRVSQPQHF. The CDR3 DNA reads TGTGCCAGCAGTCCTAGGGTGAGTCAGCCCCAGCATTTT.

The chain uses TRBV21-1 and TRBJ1-2; the D call of TRBD1 is as the table states it, not checked on the DNA. TRBV21-1 is classified as a pseudogene. The CDR3 runs 15 residues. The CDR3 coding sequence is TGTGCCAGCAGCGGACACGGACGGAATAACTATGGCTACACCTTC. It translates to CASSGHGRNNYGYTF.

This chain uses TRBV14 with TRBJ2-7; a weak D match, TRBD2 (7 bases). The germline V and J ends were trimmed by 3 bases and 4 bases, with 13 bases remaining between them. The CDR3 spans 14 residues. Germline loops: CDR1 SGHDN, CDR2 FVKESK. The CDR3 nucleotides are TGTGCCAGCAGCCACGGGGGGCCCTCGTACGAGCAGTACTTC. This gives the protein CASSHGGPSYEQYF.

The chain uses TRBV30 and TRBJ1-3; no clear D gene. This CDR3 is built from 14 residues. Trimming left V 4 bases short and J 2 bases short, with 12 bases between. CDR1 and CDR2 from the germline V gene are GTSNPN and SVGIG (reference sequence). CDR3 amino acids: CAWTRGWAGNTIYF. CDR3 nucleotides: TGTGCCTGGACCCGGGGATGGGCTGGAAACACCATATATTTT. The variable domain in full, with the rest retrieved from reference TRBV30 and TRBJ1-3, is SQTIHQWPATLVQPVGSPLSLECTVEGTSNPNLYWYRQAAGRGLQLLFYSVGIGQISSEVPQNLSASRPQDRQFILSSKKLLLSDSGFYLCAWTRGWAGNTIYFGEGSWLTVV.

V is TRBV5-4 and J is TRBJ2-3, with D perhaps matching TRBD2 (5 bases). CDR1 and CDR2 (germline): SGHNT, YYREEE (reference sequence). CDR3 length: 12 amino acids. Deletions cut 0 bases from V and 7 bases from J, with 6 bases between. The CDR3 region is CASSLERNTQYF. As DNA, the CDR3 is TGTGCCAGCAGCTTGGAGCGGAATACGCAGTATTTT. Full variable domain (remainder filled in from reference TRBV5-4 and TRBJ2-3): ETGVTQSPTHLIKTRGQQVTLRCSSQSGHNTVSWYQQALGQGPQFIFQYYREEENGRGNFPPRFSGLQFPNYSSELNVNALELDDSALYLCASSLERNTQYFGPGTRLTVL.

This chain connects TRBV25-1 to TRBJ2-2, with D perhaps TRBD2 (6 bases). With 7 bases removed from V and 3 bases from J, the gap between germline ends came to 18 bases. The CDR3 has 16 amino acids. The germline gives CDR1 MGHDK, CDR2 SYGVNS. CDR3 sequence (DNA): TGTGCCAGCACCCCCCGCCAGGGAGGCGACACCGGGGAGCTGTTTTTT. Amino acid sequence: CASTPRQGGDTGELFF.

The genes are TRBV7-8 and TRBJ1-1; no clear D gene. CDR1 is SGHVS, CDR2 FQNEAQ, per germline. The V and J ends lost 7 bases and 3 bases respectively, with 21 bases between them. There are 16 residues in the CDR3. CDR3 DNA sequence: TGTGCCAGCATCCATCCGGGAGGCCTGTCGGACACTGAAGCTTTCTTT. It translates to CASIHPGGLSDTEAFF.

The chain joins TRBV5-4 to TRBJ1-2, with 7 nucleotides matching TRBD1. The CDR3 loop spans 13 amino acids. CDR1 is SGHNT and CDR2 is YYREEE in the germline V gene (reference sequence). The ends lost 2 bases at V and 6 bases at J; junction bases unmatched: 4. In DNA form, the CDR3 reads TGTGCCAGCAGCTTCGACAGGGACGATGGCTACACCTTC. Protein sequence: CASSFDRDDGYTF.

This clone appeared a few times. CDR3 in DNA: TGCGCCAGCAGCTTGGGGCACGGGGGGCGCCATCAAGAGACCCAGTACTTC. Translation gives CASSLGHGGRHQETQYF. The J gene is TRBJ2-5, the V gene TRBV5-1; D might be TRBD2 (7 bases). The CDR3 extends over 17 amino acids. V lost 0 bases and J lost 2, with 17 bases in between. Germline-derived CDR1 and CDR2 are SGHRS and YFSETQ.

V gene TRBV19 combines with J gene TRBJ1-1; weak D call: TRBD1 (5 bases). CDR1 is LNHDA and CDR2 is SQIVND in the germline V gene (reference sequence). V was cut by 6 bases and J by 0 bases, with 17 bases left in between. This CDR3 contains 16 residues. The DNA for the CDR3 is TGTGCCAGTAGCCAACCACCGGGACTGTTGAACACTGAAGCTTTCTTT. Translation: CASSQPPGLLNTEAFF.

The V and J genes are TRBV6-5 and TRBJ1-5; possible D gene TRBD1, 5 bases. The CDR3 spans 14 residues. Trimming took off 4 bases at V and 6 bases at J, with 13 bases between the two ends. Germline V gene data show CDR1 as MNHEY and CDR2 as SVGAGI. The CDR3 sequence is CASSSVRDAQPQHF. CDR3 DNA: TGTGCCAGCAGTTCTGTCAGGGACGCTCAGCCCCAGCATTTT.

J is TRBJ1-2 and V is TRBV27; D perhaps matches TRBD1 (6 bases). Germline V gives CDR1 MNHEY, CDR2 SMNVEV (reference sequence). Between the trimmed V and J ends, which lost 0 bases and 2 bases, there was a span of 10 bases. CDR3 length: 15 residues. The CDR3 loop is CASSLSNRANYGYTF. CDR3 sequence (DNA): TGTGCCAGCAGTTTATCTAACAGGGCCAACTATGGCTACACCTTC.

The chain employs TRBV14 and TRBJ1-3; no clear D. The CDR3 has 16 residues. Trimming removed 0 bases at V and 0 bases at J, with 9 bases between. Germline assignment: CDR1 SGHDN and CDR2 FVKESK. DNA of the CDR3: TGTGCCAGCAGCCAAGATCTACAGAGCTCTGGAAACACCATATATTTT. This sequence encodes CASSQDLQSSGNTIYF. Supplemented by reference TRBV14 and TRBJ1-3, the full variable domain reads EAGVTQFPSHSVIEKGQTVTLRCDPISGHDNLYWYRRVMGKEIKFLLHFVKESKQDESGMPNNRFLAERTGGTYSTLKVQPAELEDSGVYFCASSQDLQSSGNTIYFGEGSWLTVV.

The rearrangement joins TRBV18 to TRBJ2-3; D uncertain. Deletions cut 4 bases from V and 3 bases from J, with 14 bases between. Germline V CDR1 and CDR2: KGHSH, LQKENI. The CDR3 runs to 15 residues. For the CDR3, the DNA is TGTGCCAGCTCACGGCCTGGGGATGAAACAGATACGCAGTATTTT. Its protein is CASSRPGDETDTQYF.

V and J are TRBV7-9 and TRBJ1-5; 8 bases align to TRBD1. This CDR3 contains 17 residues. Germline V gene data show CDR1 as SEHNR and CDR2 as FQNEAQ (reference sequence). V dropped 4 bases and J dropped 0; count of bases not matched to a gene: 8. CDR3 nucleotides: TGTGCCAGCAGCTACGCAGGGGGCCCATATAGCAATCAGCCCCAGCATTTT. It specifies CASSYAGGPYSNQPQHF.

This sequence joins TRBV7-3 and TRBJ2-3, with D perhaps TRBD2 (6 bases). The V end was cut by 7 bases, the J end by 5 bases, with 16 bases between. Germline V lookup: CDR1 SGHTA, CDR2 FQGTGA. The CDR3 is 14 residues long. This CDR3 reads CASTRGGIGDTQYF. As DNA, the CDR3 is TGTGCCAGCACGCGTGGCGGGATTGGAGATACGCAGTATTTT. Based on the CDR3 plus reference TRBV7-3 and TRBJ2-3, the full variable domain is GAGVSQTPSNKVTEKGKYVELRCDPISGHTALYWYRQSLGQGPEFLIYFQGTGAADDSGLPNDRFFAVRPEGSVSTLKIQRTERGDSAVYLCASTRGGIGDTQYFGPGTRLTVL.

The chain links TRBV19 to TRBJ1-3; 8 bases align to TRBD1. Germline V gives CDR1 LNHDA, CDR2 SQIVND (reference sequence). CDR3 length equals 13 residues. V trimming: 6 bases; J trimming: 2 bases; junction bases outside the gene matches: 0. DNA for the CDR3: TGTGCCAGTAGGGACAGGGCTGGAAACACCATATATTTT. Translation: CASRDRAGNTIYF. Supplemented by reference TRBV19 and TRBJ1-3, the full variable domain reads DGGITQSPKYLFRKEGQNVTLSCEQNLNHDAMYWYRQDPGQGLRLIYYSQIVNDFQKGDIAEGYSVSREKKESFPLTVTSAQKNPTAFYLCASRDRAGNTIYFGEGSWLTVV.

V and J are TRBV5-5 and TRBJ2-7; 8 bases map to TRBD1. The ends lost 3 bases at V and 0 bases at J; junction bases unmatched: 2. The CDR3 totals 14 residues. The germline gives CDR1 SGHKS, CDR2 YYEKEE (reference sequence). CDR3 in amino acids: CASSWGQVSYEQYF. The CDR3 nucleotides are TGTGCCAGCAGCTGGGGACAGGTCTCCTACGAGCAGTACTTC.

This chain connects TRBV7-3 to TRBJ1-2, with 9 bases lining up with TRBD1. V was clipped by 5 bases and J by 2 bases; unmatched bases: 6. Germline V gives CDR1 SGHTA, CDR2 FQGTGA. The CDR3 has 15 amino acids. CDR3 bases: TGTGCCAGCAGCCCGACAGGGGGGTCCAACTATGGCTACACCTTC. This encodes CASSPTGGSNYGYTF.